This entry features one T cell receptor beta chain sequence. In germline, CDR1 is LNHNV, CDR2 YYDKDF (reference sequence). Trimming cost V 3 bases and J 5 bases; bases outside gene matches: 13. The CDR3 is made up of 16 amino acids. This sample was included in a study of T-cell reconstitution after alpha-beta-depleted transplantation in children. A TCRbeta library incorporating unique molecular identifiers was prepared. TCRdb passed the PCR reads through MiXCR, listing each CDR3 protein once. Found here are 440,000 or so distinct CDR3 sequences, around 9.9% of them singletons; the top ten hold about 5%.

The sequence came from a human donor who donated a stem cell graft to a child with acute myeloid leukemia. The starting material was PBMCs from the stem cell graft donor, obtained from the stem cell graft. J is TRBJ2-7 and V is TRBV15, with 7 bases fitting TRBD2. CDR3 sequence reads: CATSRSLAEGVHEQYF. The DNA for the CDR3 is TGTGCCACCAGCAGGTCCCTAGCGGAGGGTGTCCACGAGCAGTACTTC.